This T cell receptor (beta chain) was recorded in a study of graft-versus-host responses after intestinal transplantation. Generated by immunoSEQ multiplex PCR, the TCRdb table keeps only in-frame clones and is missing some. The repertoire includes about 20,000 clones, about 89% of them detected once, and around 53% sits in the top ten. V gave up 1 base and J gave up 2 bases, with 10 bases separating them. Germline V gives CDR1 LGHNA, CDR2 YNFKEQ. The CDR3 has 15 residues. Concerning this clone itself: Antigen specificity is unknown.

General observations from the study: Within allografts, high graft-versus-host to host-versus-graft clonal ratios were seen among patients with graft-donor T cell macrochimerism.

The sequence derives from a human patient who received an intestinal transplant, so some T cells may come from the graft donor. Sample: bone marrow, taken approximately 120 days after transplant. This chain links TRBV4-2 with TRBJ2-3; the D is unclear. The DNA for the CDR3 is TGTGCCAGCAGCCAAGTAGGGTGGGCCACAGATACGCAGTATTTT. Encoded protein: CASSQVGWATDTQYF.